This T cell receptor (beta chain) was identified during a study of CD4 T cells in relation to SARS-CoV-2 and coronaviruses. Overall study: No peptide or an HIV-1 Nef peptide pool served as negative control.

The unexposed donors gave CD4+ T cells in 2011-2018, prior to COVID-19. Isolation of CD4+ T cells took place after roughly nine days in culture. As cell numbers allowed, unexposed-donor CD4+ T cells faced SARS-CoV-2 S/N and four cold-coronavirus spikes. Sequencing was performed with immunoSEQ multiplex PCR; in TCRdb, only in-frame clones are kept and a portion is missing. There are more than 20,000 clones in the sample; around 80% occur only once, and roughly 30% lies in the top ten. This clone was observed a handful of times. Antigen specificity is unknown. Material: CD4+ T cells from PBMCs, cultured in vitro. The receptor was derived from a human donor in good health.

CDR3 protein: CASERTVNTEAFF. CDR3 DNA sequence: TGTGCCAGCGAACGGACAGTTAACACTGAAGCTTTCTTT. The chain is built from TRBV7-9 and TRBJ1-1; maybe TRBD1 (6 bases). Per the germline V gene, CDR1 is SEHNR and CDR2 is FQNEAQ (reference sequence). The CDR3 length is 13 residues. V was cut by 8 bases and J by 2 bases, with 12 bases left in between.